This T cell receptor (beta chain) was captured in a study of Ad26.COV2.S vaccination and SARS-CoV-2 variants (dated by TCRdb to about 2021). The study in broad terms: Donors in the vaccine arm were drawn from COV1001, a multicentre, randomized, double-blind, placebo-controlled phase I-IIa trial testing Ad26.COV2.S in healthy adults. Throughout the experiments and outcome assessment, investigators stayed blinded to trial group allocation. A total of some 30 samples were included in the TCR-sequenced set, comprising some 20 Ad26.COV2.S vaccine recipients, 5 placebo recipients and 8 SARS-CoV-2 convalescent individuals. Trial participants were randomized into five groups of five: low-dose or high-dose Ad26.COV2.S given once or twice, or placebo on both occasions. Ad26.COV2.S was administered intramuscularly at a dose of 5x10^10 or 1x10^11 viral particles, either as one shot or as two shots given 56 days apart. Sequencing of the TCRbeta repertoire served to evaluate the specificity and breadth of SARS-CoV-2-reactive T cell receptors following Ad26.COV2.S vaccination.

CDR1 and CDR2, looked up from the germline V gene, are SNHLY and FYNNEI. Relative to germline, V is missing 5 bases and J is missing 12 bases, with 13 bases of the junction outside any gene match. The CDR3 numbers 13 residues from cysteine through phenylalanine. Left in the record is the CDR3 DNA by itself, 39 bases read in frame from the first base. Paper-wide results and their limitations: The authors noted that total T cell responses may have been underestimated by the TCR breadth and depth analyses. Higher spike-specific TCR breadth was observed in Ad26.COV2.S recipients than in placebo recipients (P = 0.0014). Vaccine and placebo recipients had comparable non-spike TCR breadth, which fits with the vaccine containing only spike. Comparing responses between vaccine doses or regimens was not something the study was powered to do. After vaccination, substantial breadth of spike-specific CD8+ and CD4+ T cell responses was reported.

The sample's treatment or condition label, decoded: some 19 received Ad26.COV2.S at low or high dose, single or two shots; about 5 received placebo; per-sample allocation not given. Repertoires of vaccine and placebo recipients were sequenced from samples collected on day 63 after the first injection. Cohort 1b enrolled around 24 adults aged 18-55 years at a single site in Boston, USA, between 29 July and 7 August 2020. Ad26.COV2.S was a replication-incompetent adenovirus type 26 vector that expressed a prefusion-stabilized SARS-CoV-2 spike protein derived from the original Wuhan strain. The immunoSEQ Assay was used to sequence TCRbeta CDR3 regions. After extraction, genomic DNA underwent amplification by bias-controlled multiplex PCR, followed by high-throughput sequencing. The published analysis was carried out like this. To quantify the absolute abundance of every unique TCRbeta CDR3 region, sequences were collapsed and filtered. T cell fraction was estimated by normalizing TCRbeta template counts to usable DNA, which was measured by amplifying reference genes present in all nucleated cells. Repertoire TCRs were annotated as SARS-CoV-2-specific when V gene, CDR3 amino acid sequence and J gene were exactly matched to a known reactive TCR set. The reference SARS-CoV-2 TCR set was derived from MIRA and filtered for enrichment in COVID-19-positive ImmuneCODE repertoires, a step that removed public or cross-reactive TCRs. Using the MIRA antigens, annotated TCRs were further analysed by specific ORF or by position within an ORF. Breadth was defined as the number of annotated unique rearrangements divided by the total number of unique productive rearrangements, and depth was defined as the summed frequency of the annotated unique rearrangements. Group comparisons of TCR breadth used two-sided Wilcoxon rank-sum tests. In TCRdb, the immuneACCESS table is reduced to in-frame sequences with V and J assigned. These tables do not hold every clone; where another copy was compared, an unresolved V gene accounts for under half, and the others remain unexplained. V and J calls plus clone size are reproduced from that table; the DNA served to infer D and trimming. For this sample there are approximately 400,000 clones; roughly 85% appear just once. The ten most abundant clones make up 3% to 4% of the sample.

A remark on this clone: Its antigen is currently not known. Per-nucleotide qualities are absent, and no much larger clonotype sits a single base away.

The chain is made from TRBV2 and TRBJ2-7, and 7 junction bases match TRBD2. The sequence derives from a person aged 18-65 years who received the Ad26.COV2.S COVID-19 vaccine or a placebo. The material was peripheral blood, obtained in a trial of Ad26.COV2.S vaccine versus placebo. For the CDR3, the sequence is CASSSSSGRDLYF. Read as DNA, the sequence is TGTGCCAGCAGTAGTTCTAGCGGACGGGACCTGTACTTC.